This T cell receptor (beta chain) stems from a study of OX40 agonist ivuxolimab in advanced cancers. Germline V gene sequence: CDR1 SGHRS, CDR2 YFSETQ. Trimming at V came to 5 bases and at J to 0 bases, leaving 2 bases not matched to a gene. The CDR3 consists of 14 residues. TCRdb's table, derived via immunoSEQ multiplex PCR, lists solely in-frame clones and lacks some. In the table there are 75,000 to 90,000 clones, approximately 85% of which are singletons. The chain has TRBV5-1 and TRBJ1-3, with 7 bases that match TRBD1. The sequence derives from an adult with an advanced solid tumor such as melanoma, head and neck, liver or kidney cancer. The sample in question was CD4+ or CD8+ T cells sorted from blood, obtained in a trial of the OX40 agonist ivuxolimab. The CDR3 nucleotides are TGCGCCAGCAGGGGACAGACCTCTGGAAACACCATATATTTT. Translating it yields CASRGQTSGNTIYF.